This record looks at one T cell receptor (beta chain) sequence and its context. Method: immunoSEQ multiplex PCR; TCRdb's copy keeps in-frame clones and lacks some. The sample consists of 200,000 to 300,000 clones, over 70% of them appearing once. The data belong to a study of blood T cell repertoires in COVID-19. CDR1 is SGHDT and CDR2 is YYEEEE in the germline V gene. Trimming at V came to 2 bases and at J to 6 bases, leaving 2 bases not matched to a gene. The CDR3 is 13 amino acids. The sequence was collected from a human donor in a cohort sampled during active COVID-19. The V and J genes are TRBV5-6 and TRBJ2-1; 7 bases map to TRBD2. Sequencing input: peripheral blood. The CDR3 region is CASSLGTINEQFF. The CDR3 nucleotides are TGTGCCAGCAGCTTAGGGACTATCAATGAGCAGTTCTTC.